The 14 T cell receptor beta chains presented below share a single source sample, sequenced in a study of cytomegalovirus exposure and HLA in healthy donors. Primers: 60 Vbeta forward and 13 Jbeta reverse. Data came from immunoSEQ multiplex PCR; TCRdb stores just in-frame clones and leaves some out. The table records 140,000 to 150,000 clones, around a tenth of them present only once. Specimen: PBMCs. The source is a man aged 50 to 59 in good health and CMV-seronegative.

V is TRBV6-1 and J is TRBJ2-5; a possible D gene is TRBD1 (5 bases). The CDR3 totals 15 residues. With 2 bases removed from V and 4 bases from J, the gap between germline ends came to 14 bases. Germline V lookup: CDR1 MNHNS, CDR2 SASEGT. CDR3 coding DNA: TGTGCCAGCAGTGAAACCTCCTGGCAGGGAGAGACCCAGTACTTC. It translates to CASSETSWQGETQYF.

This clone was counted a few times. The gene calls are TRBV5-1 and TRBJ2-7, with D unresolved. V was pared by 2 bases and J by 3 bases, with 12 bases between. The CDR3 is made up of 14 amino acids. Germline loops: CDR1 SGHRS, CDR2 YFSETQ. The CDR3 DNA sequence: TGCGCCAGCAGCTTCCAGAATCCCCTCTACGAGCAGTACTTC. It yields the protein CASSFQNPLYEQYF.

This clone was seen only a few times. The chain links TRBV7-9 to TRBJ1-1; D may be TRBD1 (6 bases). Germline lookup yields CDR1 SEHNR and CDR2 FQNEAQ (reference sequence). V was cut by 3 bases and J by 0 bases, with 17 bases left in between. The CDR3 length is 17 residues. CDR3 sequence: CASSLGFRGKLNTEAFF. DNA for the CDR3: TGTGCCAGCAGCTTGGGGTTCAGGGGTAAATTGAACACTGAAGCTTTCTTT.

This clone was counted between two and nine times. The CDR3 is CASSSLRDSGNTIYF. DNA for the CDR3: TGTGCCAGCAGCTCTTTACGGGACTCTGGAAACACCATATATTTT. The chain joins TRBV11-2 to TRBJ1-3, with D uncertain. This CDR3 comprises 15 residues. V was pared by 4 bases and J by 0 bases, with 10 bases between. CDR1 and CDR2 from the germline V gene are SGHAT and FQNNGV.

This clone has only a few counts. The chain links TRBV27 to TRBJ1-5; a possible D gene is TRBD1 (5 bases). The CDR3 has 14 residues. CDR1 is MNHEY, CDR2 SMNVEV, per germline (reference sequence). V lost 3 bases and J 6 bases, leaving 12 bases between the germline ends. The CDR3 loop is CASSFSRDFQPQHF. The CDR3 DNA is TGTGCCAGCAGTTTCTCTAGGGACTTTCAGCCCCAGCATTTT.

This clone showed up just a few times. This chain joins TRBV10-1 and TRBJ1-1; the match to TRBD1 covers 10 bases. With V trimmed by 6 bases and J by 1 base, 8 bases remained unmatched. This CDR3 is 16 amino acids long. CDR1 is WNHNN and CDR2 is SYGVQD in the germline V gene (reference sequence). This CDR3 reads CASSRDRGGRNTEAFF. In DNA, the CDR3 is TGCGCCAGCAGCCGGGACAGGGGAGGGCGGAACACTGAAGCTTTCTTT.

This clone was seen a handful of times. This chain links TRBV5-1 with TRBJ2-3; 12 bases match TRBD2. Germline assignment: CDR1 SGHRS and CDR2 YFSETQ. V lost 1 base to trimming and J lost 1 base; unmatched junction nucleotides: 1. The length of the CDR3 is 16 residues. Here the CDR3 DNA reads TGCGCCAGCAGCTTGCTAGCGGGGGGGGGCACAGATACGCAGTATTTT. Protein: CASSLLAGGGTDTQYF.

The chain recombines TRBV10-2 with TRBJ1-2, with D hard to call. Trimming left V 3 bases short and J 6 bases short, with 17 bases between. The CDR3 is 15 amino acids. Germline V gives CDR1 WSHSY, CDR2 SAAADI. CDR3 in amino acids: CASSELVIRGDGYTF. For the CDR3, the DNA is TGCGCCAGCAGTGAATTGGTGATTCGAGGAGATGGCTACACCTTC.

J is TRBJ1-1 and V is TRBV5-4, with D possibly being TRBD1 (6 bases). V lost 4 bases and J lost 0, with 19 bases in between. The CDR3 has 17 residues. Germline lookup yields CDR1 SGHNT and CDR2 YYREEE (reference sequence). DNA for the CDR3: TGTGCCAGCAGCCTATCTGGCGGGGGCCTCCTGAACACTGAAGCTTTCTTT. It is translated as CASSLSGGGLLNTEAFF.

The V call is TRBV5-1, the J call TRBJ2-7, with 11 positions matching TRBD1. Germline V lookup: CDR1 SGHRS, CDR2 YFSETQ. V trimming: 4 bases; J trimming: 6 bases; junction bases outside the gene matches: 9. This CDR3 is built from 15 residues. CDR3 sequence: CASSLLRGTGGEQYF. Here the CDR3 DNA reads TGCGCCAGCAGCCTACTTCGCGGGACAGGGGGCGAGCAGTACTTC.

There are a few counts of this clone. The chain employs TRBV7-2 and TRBJ2-3; the D gene is possibly TRBD2 (6 bases). V was trimmed by 5 bases and J by 0 bases, leaving 12 bases between them. This CDR3 has 15 residues. Looked up from germline, CDR1 is SGHTA and CDR2 is FQGNSA. In DNA, the CDR3 is TGTGCCAGCAGCAAACGGGACTTAAGCACAGATACGCAGTATTTT. This encodes CASSKRDLSTDTQYF.

This clone was observed a few times. The V gene is TRBV11-2, the J gene TRBJ2-7, with D possibly matching TRBD1 (6 bases). Germline assignment: CDR1 SGHAT and CDR2 FQNNGV. The CDR3 runs to 14 residues. V was clipped by 2 bases and J by 2 bases, with 10 bases between them. The CDR3 is CASSLNRVTYEQYF. CDR3 DNA: TGTGCCAGCAGCTTAAACAGGGTTACCTACGAGCAGTACTTC. Combining the CDR3 with reference TRBV11-2 and TRBJ2-7 gives the whole variable domain EAGVAQSPRYKIIEKRQSVAFWCNPISGHATLYWYQQILGQGPKLLIQFQNNGVVDDSQLPKDRFSAERLKGVDSTLKIQPAKLEDSAVYLCASSLNRVTYEQYFGPGTRLTVT.

The V and J genes are TRBV6-1 and TRBJ1-1; D is unclear. The CDR3 runs 15 residues. V shed 4 bases and J shed 1 base, with 13 bases lying between them. Germline V gives CDR1 MNHNS, CDR2 SASEGT. DNA of the CDR3: TGTGCCAGCAGTGTTAGAAGACTCTCGAACACTGAAGCTTTCTTT. It translates to CASSVRRLSNTEAFF.

This clone was seen a handful of times. The rearrangement joins TRBV10-3 to TRBJ1-2, with 9 nucleotides matching TRBD1. Germline V gene lookup returns CDR1 ENHRY and CDR2 SYGVKD. This CDR3 is 12 amino acids long. The V segment lost 6 bases and the J segment 8 bases; nucleotides outside the gene matches: 4. CDR3 nucleotide sequence: TGTGCCATCAGGGGGACAGGGAGGGGCTACACCTTC. Protein product: CAIRGTGRGYTF.